This TCR beta chain was retrieved from a study of shared clonotypes between healthy human individuals. The length of the CDR3 is 16 residues. The trim removed 5 bases at V and 6 bases at J, leaving 15 bases unmatched. Germline loops: CDR1 GTSNPN, CDR2 SVGIG (reference sequence). Sequencing used immunoSEQ multiplex PCR; TCRdb keeps in-frame clones, though not all of them. The sample has over a million clones, approximately 97% seen once; the top ten hold approximately 1.2%. This receptor was identified in a young man in good health. V usage is TRBV30 and J usage is TRBJ2-3; 9 bases line up with TRBD2. Sequences were obtained from naive CD4+ T cells sorted from blood. The sample's subset: CD45RA+ positively selected. The CDR3 loop is CAWALTSGVLWDTQYF. CDR3 bases: TGTGCCTGGGCCCTGACTAGCGGAGTCTTATGGGATACGCAGTATTTT.